The next 14 T cell receptor beta chains were all read from a single sample in a study of beta chain features in type 1 diabetes. Expressed TCRB transcripts were sequenced, since all the RNA that had been isolated was reverse transcribed. The assay was immunoSEQ multiplex PCR, and TCRdb's table has in-frame clones only and misses some. The data show a few hundred thousand clones, approximately 15% seen once. Sequencing was carried out using naive CD4+ T cells from blood. Source of these receptors: a woman in her late teens or twenties in good health.

The CDR3 coding sequence is TGTGCCAGCAGTTACCGGACTCCCTTCGGTGAGCAGTTCTTC. Protein: CASSYRTPFGEQFF. This rearrangement joins TRBV6-5 to TRBJ2-1, with D perhaps TRBD2 (5 bases). V lost 2 bases and J lost 9, with 14 bases in between. The germline gives CDR1 MNHEY, CDR2 SVGAGI. This CDR3 contains 14 residues.

This sequence joins TRBV5-1 and TRBJ2-7; 10 bases match TRBD2. The CDR3 length is 14 residues. V trimming: 5 bases; J trimming: 3 bases; junction bases outside the gene matches: 5. CDR1 and CDR2 (germline): SGHRS, YFSETQ. The CDR3 DNA is TGCGCCAGCAGTCTAGCGGGAGTCTTCTACGAGCAGTACTTC. Translation: CASSLAGVFYEQYF.

This chain links TRBV5-4 with TRBJ2-3, with a possible D match to TRBD2 (6 bases). V was pared by 2 bases and J by 6 bases, with 13 bases between. Germline assignment: CDR1 SGHNT and CDR2 YYREEE (reference sequence). This CDR3 region has 14 residues. The CDR3 DNA reads as TGTGCCAGCAGCTTACGGGAGCCCCGCGATACGCAGTATTTT. Translated, it gives CASSLREPRDTQYF. The full variable domain, completed using reference TRBV5-4 and TRBJ2-3, is ETGVTQSPTHLIKTRGQQVTLRCSSQSGHNTVSWYQQALGQGPQFIFQYYREEENGRGNFPPRFSGLQFPNYSSELNVNALELDDSALYLCASSLREPRDTQYFGPGTRLTVL.

The chain recombines TRBV30 with TRBJ2-1, with TRBD2 matching over 10 bases. CDR3 length equals 14 residues. Germline assignment: CDR1 GTSNPN and CDR2 SVGIG (reference sequence). V lost 2 bases and J lost 5; bases outside the gene matches: 3. CDR3 sequence: CAWSFTSGNNEQFF. The CDR3 coding sequence is TGTGCCTGGAGTTTCACTAGCGGGAACAATGAGCAGTTCTTC.

This clone has just a few counts. V and J are TRBV5-1 and TRBJ2-5; 8 nucleotides line up with TRBD1. This CDR3 spans 15 amino acids. CDR1 SGHRS and CDR2 YFSETQ come from the germline V gene. The V segment lost 3 bases and the J segment 2 bases; nucleotides outside the gene matches: 6. Written as DNA, the CDR3 is TGCGCCAGCAGCTCTCTCGGACAGGGACAAGAGACCCAGTACTTC. Amino acid sequence: CASSSLGQGQETQYF.

The genes are TRBV7-8 and TRBJ2-5, with D perhaps TRBD2 (6 bases). Germline V CDR1 and CDR2: SGHVS, FQNEAQ. V was clipped by 1 base and J by 9 bases, with 18 bases between them. The CDR3 loop spans 15 amino acids. The CDR3 here is CASSLVEAGHAAQYF. The CDR3 DNA sequence: TGTGCCAGCAGCTTAGTAGAAGCGGGCCACGCGGCCCAGTACTTC.

This chain links TRBV19 with TRBJ1-5; TRBD1 agrees at 8 bases. Germline assignment: CDR1 LNHDA and CDR2 SQIVND (reference sequence). There are 16 residues in the CDR3. Losses at the gene ends were 7 bases for V and 0 bases for J; bases not matched to a gene: 8. The CDR3 DNA sequence: TGTGCCAGTACCGACAGGGGCGGCTATAGCAATCAGCCCCAGCATTTT. Residues: CASTDRGGYSNQPQHF. The full variable domain, in which reference TRBV19 and TRBJ1-5 provide the parts outside the CDR3, is DGGITQSPKYLFRKEGQNVTLSCEQNLNHDAMYWYRQDPGQGLRLIYYSQIVNDFQKGDIAEGYSVSREKKESFPLTVTSAQKNPTAFYLCASTDRGGYSNQPQHFGDGTRLSIL.

The chain's CDR3 is CASSLPRPKNIQYF. The CDR3 DNA is TGTGCCAGTAGTCTTCCTAGACCCAAAAACATTCAGTACTTC. V gene TRBV19 combines with J gene TRBJ2-4, with D unresolved. The CDR3 spans 14 residues. Per germline, CDR1 LNHDA and CDR2 SQIVND (reference sequence). V was trimmed by 5 bases and J by 2 bases, leaving 10 bases between them. The full variable domain, in which reference TRBV19 and TRBJ2-4 provide the parts outside the CDR3, is DGGITQSPKYLFRKEGQNVTLSCEQNLNHDAMYWYRQDPGQGLRLIYYSQIVNDFQKGDIAEGYSVSREKKESFPLTVTSAQKNPTAFYLCASSLPRPKNIQYFGAGTRLSVL.

As concerns this clone: This sample includes further DNA sequences coding for the same CDR3. The chain has TRBV28 and TRBJ2-7; D ambiguous. This CDR3 region has 11 residues. V gave up 2 bases and J gave up 4 bases, with 3 bases separating them. Germline CDR1 is MDHEN and CDR2 is SYDVKM. The CDR3 protein is CASSLTYEQYF. Written as DNA, the CDR3 is TGTGCCAGCAGTTTAACTTACGAGCAGTACTTC.

This clone has only a few counts. CDR3 sequence: CASRLAQVRTGELFF. CDR3 nucleotides: TGTGCCAGCCGACTAGCCCAGGTGCGGACCGGGGAGCTGTTTTTT. This chain connects TRBV18 to TRBJ2-2; 7 bases map to TRBD2. CDR3 length: 15 amino acids. With V trimmed by 8 bases and J by 5 bases, 11 bases remained unmatched. The germline V gene has CDR1 KGHSH and CDR2 LQKENI. Filled out from reference TRBV18 and TRBJ2-2, the complete variable domain reads NAGVMQNPRHLVRRRGQEARLRCSPMKGHSHVYWYRQLPEEGLKFMVYLQKENIIDESGMPKERFSAEFPKEGPSILRIQQVVRGDSAAYFCASRLAQVRTGELFFGEGSRLTVL.

The chain carries TRBV28 and TRBJ2-1; 9 bases are a match to TRBD2. CDR1 is MDHEN, CDR2 SYDVKM, per germline. The CDR3 runs to 15 residues. Losses at the gene ends were 5 bases for V and 8 bases for J; bases not matched to a gene: 10. The CDR3 DNA reads as TGTGCCAGCAGTCATGAACTAGCGGGTGCCGATGAGCAGTTCTTC. It encodes CASSHELAGADEQFF.

This chain joins TRBV28 and TRBJ2-1; 8 positions agree with TRBD2. There are 13 residues in the CDR3. Germline CDR1 MDHEN, CDR2 SYDVKM. With V trimmed by 10 bases and J by 3 bases, 5 bases remained unmatched. The CDR3 DNA is TGTGCCACCGGGACTAGGAGCTACAATGAGCAGTTCTTC. Its protein is CATGTRSYNEQFF. The full variable domain, in which reference TRBV28 and TRBJ2-1 provide the parts outside the CDR3, is DVKVTQSSRYLVKRTGEKVFLECVQDMDHENMFWYRQDPGLGLRLIYFSYDVKMKEKGDIPEGYSVSREKKERFSLILESASTNQTSMYLCATGTRSYNEQFFGPGTRLTVL.

The CDR3 sequence: CASSVRLAGGSGANVLTF. Here the CDR3 DNA reads TGTGCCAGCAGTGTTCGACTAGCGGGAGGCTCTGGGGCCAACGTCCTGACTTTC. This chain uses TRBV2 with TRBJ2-6, with 13 bases fitting TRBD2. Germline CDR1 is SNHLY and CDR2 is FYNNEI. After removal of 4 bases from V and 0 bases from J, the junction contained 3 bases not matched to a gene. This CDR3 is 18 amino acids long.

This chain connects TRBV7-2 to TRBJ2-5; weak D call: TRBD2 (7 bases). This CDR3 contains 15 residues. V gave up 5 bases and J gave up 9 bases, with 22 bases separating them. Germline V gene sequence: CDR1 SGHTA, CDR2 FQGNSA. CDR3 amino acids: CASSPVGVRRGPQYF. The CDR3 DNA reads as TGTGCCAGCAGCCCCGTCGGAGTGCGGCGGGGGCCCCAGTACTTC.